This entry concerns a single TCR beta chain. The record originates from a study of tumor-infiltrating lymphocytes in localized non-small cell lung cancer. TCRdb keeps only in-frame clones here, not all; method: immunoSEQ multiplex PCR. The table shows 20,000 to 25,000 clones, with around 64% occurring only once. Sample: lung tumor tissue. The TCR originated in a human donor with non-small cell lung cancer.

DNA for the CDR3: TGCAGCGTTGAAGAGGGACAGGGGCCTCTCTATGGCTACACCTTC. Residues: CSVEEGQGPLYGYTF. The gene calls are TRBV29-1 and TRBJ1-2; 10 bases align to TRBD1. The CDR3 runs to 15 residues. Germline trimming cut 0 bases from V and 4 bases from J; bases unmatched to any gene: 5. CDR1 and CDR2 from the germline V gene are SQVTM and ANQGSEA.